Following are 16 T cell receptor beta chains from one sample sequenced in a study of Graves' ophthalmopathy and Graves' hyperthyroidism. As the template, RNA transcripts were used to amplify TCR beta CDR3 regions. In the first round, RT-PCR was carried out with HTBI primers, and a multiplex PCR formed the second round. TCRdb independently ran MiXCR on the multiplex PCR reads; one entry per CDR3 protein. The sample records hundreds of thousands of distinct CDR3 sequences, 22% being singletons. Sequenced input: peripheral blood. The receptors originated from a woman younger than 35 with stable Graves' hyperthyroidism. Some clones in this sample may be carry-over from other donors' samples.

This clonotype was detected many times. This chain connects TRBV20-1 to TRBJ1-5; no clear D gene. This CDR3 has 13 amino acids. V shed 7 bases and J shed 4 bases, with 14 bases lying between them. Germline lookup yields CDR1 DFQATT and CDR2 SNEGSKA (reference sequence). CDR3 protein: CSVREVGNQPQHF. DNA for the CDR3: TGCAGTGTGCGGGAAGTCGGTAATCAGCCCCAGCATTTT.

The chain combines TRBV5-1 with TRBJ2-2; no firm D call. CDR3 size: 12 residues. The V and J ends lost 5 bases and 8 bases respectively, with 10 bases between them. The V gene's germline CDR1 is SGHRS and CDR2 YFSETQ. The CDR3 region is CASSIVSGELFF. CDR3 DNA: TGCGCCAGCAGTATAGTCTCGGGGGAGCTGTTTTTT.

Details on this clonotype: At one boundary the junction diverges from the germline segment, which might be a read error. This chain connects TRBV11-1 to TRBJ2-7; D uncertain. CDR3 length: 14 residues. Germline CDR1 SGHAT, CDR2 FQDESV (reference sequence). The CDR3 bases are TGTGCCAGCAGCTTCCGGGTCAGGCCCTACGATCAGTACTTC. Translation: CASSFRVRPYDQYF.

The rearrangement joins TRBV12-3 or TRBV12-4 to TRBJ2-6; 8 positions match TRBD1. CDR3 length equals 18 residues. J gave up 4 bases and V 5 bases, and 13 bases lay outside the gene matches. The CDR3 bases are TGTGCCAGCAGTCGCCGGACAGGGCCGGTGGAGGGGGCCAACGTCCTGACTTTC. This encodes CASSRRTGPVEGANVLTF.

The chain carries TRBV24-1 and TRBJ2-7; 10 nucleotides align to TRBD1. The germline gives CDR1 KGHDR, CDR2 SFDVKD. There are 15 residues in the CDR3. V gave up 4 bases and J gave up 4 bases; unmatched junction bases: 6. Here the CDR3 reads CATSERQGAIYEQYF. The CDR3 DNA sequence: TGTGCCACCAGTGAGAGACAGGGGGCTATATACGAGCAGTACTTC.

This clonotype has ten or more counts. The junction departs from the called germline gene at one end, perhaps through a read error. The rearrangement links TRBV6-5 to TRBJ1-1; maybe TRBD1 (6 bases). The CDR3 length is 16 residues. Per germline, CDR1 MNHEY and CDR2 SVGAGI. CDR3 protein: CANSYYPQGKNTEAFF. CDR3 DNA: TGTGCCAACAGTTACTACCCACAGGGAAAGAACACTGAAGCTTTCTTT.

This clonotype occurred many times. The chain carries TRBV6-1 and TRBJ1-1, with no clear D. The CDR3 has 13 amino acids. Germline CDR1 MNHNS, CDR2 SASEGT. Trimming stripped 4 bases from V and 1 base from J, with 7 bases between. This CDR3 reads CASSAKENTEAFF. CDR3 coding DNA: TGTGCCAGCAGTGCGAAGGAGAACACTGAAGCTTTCTTT.

Comment on this clonotype: An end of the junction differs from the germline gene, which may be a read error. This chain links TRBV12-3 or TRBV12-4 with TRBJ1-1; TRBD1 agrees at 7 bases. This CDR3 comprises 12 residues. The CDR3 DNA follows: TGTGCCAGCAGCCCCGACAGGGTAAAAGCTTGCTTT. Translated: CASSPDRVKACF.

This clonotype occurred many times. The V call is TRBV28, the J call TRBJ1-1, with D possibly TRBD1 on 5 matching bases. The V end lost 5 bases, the J end lost 3 bases, and 19 bases lay between the germline ends. The CDR3 is made up of 16 amino acids. Germline V gives CDR1 MDHEN, CDR2 SYDVKM. CDR3 sequence reads: CASSPEGSRLYTEAFF. The DNA of the CDR3 is TGTGCCAGCAGTCCCGAGGGGAGCAGGCTCTACACTGAAGCTTTCTTT.

This clonotype was recorded at least ten times. The rearrangement joins TRBV5-1 to TRBJ2-7; weak D call: TRBD2 (5 bases). V lost 6 bases and J lost 0, with 10 bases in between. This CDR3 is built from 13 residues. Germline CDR1 reads SGHRS; CDR2 reads YFSETQ. This CDR3 reads CASTHRDSYEQYF. The CDR3 DNA sequence: TGCGCCAGCACCCACCGGGACTCCTACGAGCAGTACTTC.

For the CDR3, the DNA is TGTGCTAGTGGTTCGACTAGCGGGAGATACGAGCAGTACTTC. Protein product: CASGSTSGRYEQYF. V gene TRBV12-5 combines with J gene TRBJ2-7; TRBD2 aligns across 12 bases. The CDR3 contains 14 residues. V was pared by 4 bases and J by 4 bases, with 2 bases of the junction left unmatched. Germline V gene sequence: CDR1 LGHNT, CDR2 FRNRAP.

The J gene is TRBJ2-5, the V gene TRBV19; D is possibly TRBD1 (7 bases). Germline V lookup: CDR1 LNHDA, CDR2 SQIVND (reference sequence). The CDR3 has 14 residues. Trimming pared 5 bases from V and 9 bases from J, leaving 19 bases between. CDR3 residues: CASSEDRLAGSQYF. The CDR3 DNA reads as TGTGCCAGTAGTGAGGACAGGCTTGCGGGGTCCCAGTACTTC.

This clonotype was counted at least ten times. The rearrangement uses TRBV29-1 and TRBJ1-2, with TRBD1 matching over 8 bases. The germline CDR1 and CDR2 sequences are SQVTM and ANQGSEA. The CDR3 contains 12 residues. As DNA, the CDR3 is TGCAGTCTTAGGACAGGGCTCTATGGCTACACCTTC. It yields the protein CSLRTGLYGYTF. Complete variable domain (other parts from reference TRBV29-1 and TRBJ1-2): SAVISQKPSRDICQRGTSLTIQCQVDSQVTMMFWYRQQPGQSLTLIATANQGSEATYESGFVIDKFPISRPNLTFSTLTVSNMSPEDSSIYLCSLRTGLYGYTFGSGTRLTVV.

This clonotype was seen many times. V is TRBV11-1 and J is TRBJ2-7; 11 bases fit TRBD2. With V trimmed by 3 bases and J by 4 bases, 5 bases remained unmatched. Germline V gives CDR1 SGHAT, CDR2 FQDESV (reference sequence). This CDR3 region has 15 residues. CDR3 in DNA: TGTGCCAGCAGCTTGGTAGCGGGAGGGCCGTACGAGCAGTACTTC. It translates to CASSLVAGGPYEQYF.

V gene TRBV24-1 combines with J gene TRBJ1-2; D is uncertain. Germline V gene lookup returns CDR1 KGHDR and CDR2 SFDVKD. The CDR3 totals 11 residues. V lost 8 bases to trimming and J lost 8 bases, with 11 bases between them. CDR3 protein: CATNGVEGYTF. In DNA, the CDR3 is TGTGCCACCAACGGGGTCGAAGGCTACACCTTC.

This clonotype was detected a few times. The rearrangement joins TRBV2 to TRBJ2-7; 9 bases are shared with TRBD1. Trimming cost V 6 bases and J 4 bases; bases outside gene matches: 7. Germline CDR1 is SNHLY and CDR2 is FYNNEI. The CDR3 covers 14 residues. The CDR3 bases are TGTGCCAGCAGAGTACAGGGGGCCTCTTACGAGCAGTACTTC. The encoded protein is CASRVQGASYEQYF.